This T cell receptor beta chain was found in a study of OX40 agonist ivuxolimab in advanced cancers. With respect to this clone: Its antigen is still unknown.

Profiled with immunoSEQ multiplex PCR; TCRdb holds only in-frame clones, not every one. The sample yields around 80,000 clones, 86% seen once. The CDR3 runs 13 residues. Trimming took off 4 bases at V and 7 bases at J, with 11 bases between the two ends. CDR1 is LNHDA, CDR2 SQIVND, per germline (reference sequence). Notes on the study in general: It was not determined which antigens were specifically recognized by the peripheral T cells that had undergone clonal expansion.

Specimen: CD4+ or CD8+ T cells sorted from blood, collected in a trial of the OX40 agonist ivuxolimab. The rearrangement links TRBV19 to TRBJ1-5; D gene ambiguous. This clonotype was sampled from an adult with an advanced solid tumor such as melanoma, head and neck, liver or kidney cancer. Here the CDR3 DNA reads TGTGCCAGTAGTACGCGGGTGATCCAGCCCCAGCATTTT. Protein product: CASSTRVIQPQHF.